This TCR beta chain was obtained from a study of shared clonotypes between healthy human individuals. Study conclusions and caveats: Deeper or shallower sequencing was expected to change how clonotypes are shared among donors.

Germline V gene lookup returns CDR1 SGHAT and CDR2 FQDESV (reference sequence). The CDR3 covers 14 residues. The V gene end was trimmed by 5 bases and the J gene end by 8 bases; junction bases not matched to a gene: 8. This clone was observed a handful of times. Antigen: not known. Running of the assay took place at deep level. The assay was immunoSEQ multiplex PCR, and TCRdb's table has in-frame clones only and misses some. The sample yields fewer than 600,000 clones, 79% seen once. Donors comprised only Caucasian adults living in Nashville, Tennessee. The genes are TRBV11-1 and TRBJ1-4; the match to TRBD1 covers 7 bases. The TCR originated in a middle-aged woman in good health. Some clones in this sample may be carry-over from other donors' samples. Sample: PBMCs. In DNA, the CDR3 is TGTGCCAGCAGCCTCGACAGGGTTACCGAAAAACTGTTTTTT. It codes for CASSLDRVTEKLFF.